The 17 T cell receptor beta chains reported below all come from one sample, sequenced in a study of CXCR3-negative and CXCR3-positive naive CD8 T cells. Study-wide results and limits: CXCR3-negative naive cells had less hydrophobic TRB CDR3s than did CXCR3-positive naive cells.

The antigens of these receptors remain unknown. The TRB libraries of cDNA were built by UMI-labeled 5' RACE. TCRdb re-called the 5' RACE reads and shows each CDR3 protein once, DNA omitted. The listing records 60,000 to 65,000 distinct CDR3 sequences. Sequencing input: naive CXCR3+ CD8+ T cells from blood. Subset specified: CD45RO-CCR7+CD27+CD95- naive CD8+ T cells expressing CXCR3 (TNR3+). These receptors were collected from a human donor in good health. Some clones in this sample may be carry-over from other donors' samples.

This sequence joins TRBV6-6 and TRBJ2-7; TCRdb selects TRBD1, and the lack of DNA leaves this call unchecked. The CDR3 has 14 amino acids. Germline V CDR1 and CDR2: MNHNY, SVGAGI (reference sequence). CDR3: CASSYSPESYEQYF.

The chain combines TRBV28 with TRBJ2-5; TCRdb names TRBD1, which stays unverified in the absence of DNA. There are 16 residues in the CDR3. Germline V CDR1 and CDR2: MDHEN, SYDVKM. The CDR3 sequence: CASSAGTGGEQETLYF.

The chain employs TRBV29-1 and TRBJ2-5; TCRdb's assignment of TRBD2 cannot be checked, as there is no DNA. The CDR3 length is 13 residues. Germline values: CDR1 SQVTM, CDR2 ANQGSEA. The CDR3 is CSVERATEETQYF.

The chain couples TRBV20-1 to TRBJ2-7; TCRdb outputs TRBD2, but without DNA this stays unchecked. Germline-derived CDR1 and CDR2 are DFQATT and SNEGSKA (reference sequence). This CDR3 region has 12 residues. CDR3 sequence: CSARTTSYEQYF.

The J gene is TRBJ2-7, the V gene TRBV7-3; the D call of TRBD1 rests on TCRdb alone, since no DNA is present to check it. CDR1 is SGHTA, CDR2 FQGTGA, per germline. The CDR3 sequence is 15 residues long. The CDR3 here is CASSLMGDRSYEQYF. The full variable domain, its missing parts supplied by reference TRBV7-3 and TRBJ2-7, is GAGVSQTPSNKVTEKGKYVELRCDPISGHTALYWYRQSLGQGPEFLIYFQGTGAADDSGLPNDRFFAVRPEGSVSTLKIQRTERGDSAVYLCASSLMGDRSYEQYFGPGTRLTVT.

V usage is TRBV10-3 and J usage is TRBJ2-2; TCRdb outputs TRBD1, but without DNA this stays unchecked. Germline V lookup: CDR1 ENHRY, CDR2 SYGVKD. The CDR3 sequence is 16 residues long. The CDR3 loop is CAISESGPGPTGELFF.

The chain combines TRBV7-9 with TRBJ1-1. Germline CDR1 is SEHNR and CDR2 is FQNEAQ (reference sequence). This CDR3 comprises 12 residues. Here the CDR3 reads CASSLGPFEAFF.

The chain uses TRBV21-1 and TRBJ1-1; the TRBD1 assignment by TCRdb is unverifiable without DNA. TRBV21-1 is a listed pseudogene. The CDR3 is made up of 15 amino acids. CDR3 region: CASSPRGPFGTEAFF.

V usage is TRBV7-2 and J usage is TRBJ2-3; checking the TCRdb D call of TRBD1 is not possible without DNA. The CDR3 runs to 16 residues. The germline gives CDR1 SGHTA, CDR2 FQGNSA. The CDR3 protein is CASSLGGGSGTDTHYF.

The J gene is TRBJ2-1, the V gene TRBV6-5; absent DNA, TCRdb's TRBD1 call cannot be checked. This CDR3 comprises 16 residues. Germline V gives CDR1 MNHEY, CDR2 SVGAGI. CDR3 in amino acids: CASSYGAGEAYNEQFF.

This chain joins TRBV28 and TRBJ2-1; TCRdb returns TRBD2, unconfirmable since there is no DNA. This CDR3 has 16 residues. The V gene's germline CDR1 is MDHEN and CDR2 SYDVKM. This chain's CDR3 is CASSALLAGAYNEQFF.

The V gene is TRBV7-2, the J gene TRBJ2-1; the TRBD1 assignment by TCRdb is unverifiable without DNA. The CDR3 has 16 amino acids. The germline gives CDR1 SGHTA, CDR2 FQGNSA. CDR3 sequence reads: CASSFPYYPEGNEQFF.

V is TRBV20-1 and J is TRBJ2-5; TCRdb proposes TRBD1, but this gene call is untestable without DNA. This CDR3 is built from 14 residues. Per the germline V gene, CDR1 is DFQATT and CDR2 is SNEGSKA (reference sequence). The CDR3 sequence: CSARAFSGQETQYF.

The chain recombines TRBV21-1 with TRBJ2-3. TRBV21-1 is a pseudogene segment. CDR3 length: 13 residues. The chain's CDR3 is CASSTKGSSTQYF.

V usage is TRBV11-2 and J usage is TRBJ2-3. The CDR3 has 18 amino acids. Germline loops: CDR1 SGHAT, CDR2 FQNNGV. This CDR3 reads CASSRTSMAYGSTDTQYF.

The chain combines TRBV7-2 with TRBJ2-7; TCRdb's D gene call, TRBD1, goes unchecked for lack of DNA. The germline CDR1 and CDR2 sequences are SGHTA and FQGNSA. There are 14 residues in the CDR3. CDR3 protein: CASSARTGGYEQYF.

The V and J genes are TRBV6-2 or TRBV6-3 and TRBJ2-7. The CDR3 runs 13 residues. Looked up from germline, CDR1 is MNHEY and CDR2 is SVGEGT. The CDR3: CASSYSPDYEQYF.